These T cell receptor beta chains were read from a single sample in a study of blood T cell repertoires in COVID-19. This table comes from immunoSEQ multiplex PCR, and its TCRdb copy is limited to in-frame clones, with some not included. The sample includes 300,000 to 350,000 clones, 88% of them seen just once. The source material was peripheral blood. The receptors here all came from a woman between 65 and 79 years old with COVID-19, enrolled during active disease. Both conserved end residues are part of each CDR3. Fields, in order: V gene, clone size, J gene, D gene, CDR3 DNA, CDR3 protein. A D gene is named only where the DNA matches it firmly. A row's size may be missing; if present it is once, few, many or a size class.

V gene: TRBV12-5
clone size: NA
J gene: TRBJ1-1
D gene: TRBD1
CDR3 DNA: TGTGCTAGTGGTCCTGGACAGGGGCTGAACACTGAAGCTTTCTTT
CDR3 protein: CASGPGQGLNTEAFF

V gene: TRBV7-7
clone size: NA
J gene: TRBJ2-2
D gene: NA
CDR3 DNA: TGTGCCAGCAGCTCGGGGGGCCTCTCGAACACCGGGGAGCTGTTTTTT
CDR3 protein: CASSSGGLSNTGELFF

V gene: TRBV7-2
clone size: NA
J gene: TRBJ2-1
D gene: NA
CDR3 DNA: TGTGCCAGCAGCTCGACAGACTCGGGTGAGCAGTTCTTC
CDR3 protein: CASSSTDSGEQFF

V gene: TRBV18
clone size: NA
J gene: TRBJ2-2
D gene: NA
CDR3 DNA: TGTGCCAGCTCAGCCGACAGGAACACCGGGGAGCTGTTTTTT
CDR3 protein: CASSADRNTGELFF

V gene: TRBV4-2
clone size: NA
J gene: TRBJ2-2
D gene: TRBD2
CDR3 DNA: TGTGCCAGCAGCCAAGGATCGCGGGAGGGGGAGCTGTTTTTT
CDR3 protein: CASSQGSREGELFF

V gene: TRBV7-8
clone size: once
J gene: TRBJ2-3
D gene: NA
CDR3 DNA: TGTGCCAGCAGCGGAGGGAGCCTCATGCAGTATTTT
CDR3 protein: CASSGGSLMQYF

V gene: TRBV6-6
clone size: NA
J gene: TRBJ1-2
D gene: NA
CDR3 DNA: TGTGCCAGCAGTTCCAACAGGGAAGGGTATGGCTACACCTTC
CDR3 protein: CASSSNREGYGYTF

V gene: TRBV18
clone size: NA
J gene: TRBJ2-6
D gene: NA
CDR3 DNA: TGTGCCAGCTCAAAGTCGGACAGTCTCTCTGGGGCCAACGTCCTGACTTTC
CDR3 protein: CASSKSDSLSGANVLTF

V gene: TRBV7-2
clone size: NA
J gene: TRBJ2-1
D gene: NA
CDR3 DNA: TGTGCCAGCAGCCTAGCCTCCGCCCCAGTTAATGAGCAGTTCTTC
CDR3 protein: CASSLASAPVNEQFF

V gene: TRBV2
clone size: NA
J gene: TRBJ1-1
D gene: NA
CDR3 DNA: TGTGCCAGCAGATCCAGGGGCGTTAACACTGAAGCTTTCTTT
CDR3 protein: CASRSRGVNTEAFF

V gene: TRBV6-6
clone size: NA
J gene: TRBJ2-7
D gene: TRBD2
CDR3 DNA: TGTGCCAGCAAGGAGCTAGCGGGGGGGGCCCGTGACGAGCAGTACTTC
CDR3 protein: CASKELAGGARDEQYF